Presented here are 10 T cell receptor beta chains from one specimen sequenced in a study of blood T cell repertoires in COVID-19. Data came from immunoSEQ multiplex PCR; TCRdb stores just in-frame clones and leaves some out. The repertoire consists of under 250,000 clones, with roughly 85% occurring once and the leading ten covering 5% to 6.5%. Sequencing was carried out using peripheral blood. The source is a man aged 50 to 60 with COVID-19, enrolled during active disease.

The rearrangement uses TRBV7-3 and TRBJ2-3; 8 bases match TRBD2. The J segment lost 1 base and the V segment lost 5 bases, leaving 8 bases of the junction unmatched. The CDR3 runs to 16 residues. Germline loops: CDR1 SGHTA, CDR2 FQGTGA. CDR3 in amino acids: CASSTWAGGGTDTQYF. The CDR3 nucleotides read TGTGCCAGCAGCACTTGGGCGGGGGGAGGCACAGATACGCAGTATTTT.

This chain uses TRBV12-3 or TRBV12-4 with TRBJ1-2, with 9 positions matching TRBD1. The CDR3 contains 12 residues. With 11 bases clipped from V and 4 bases from J, the junction kept 5 bases outside the gene matches. The CDR3 nucleotides read TGTGCCGTAACAGGGGGCGGCTATGGCTACACCTTC. Translation gives CAVTGGGYGYTF.

The rearrangement links TRBV3-1 (or the pseudogene TRBV3-2) to TRBJ2-7; D not resolved. The V end lost 6 bases, the J end lost 6 bases, and 12 bases lay between the germline ends. This CDR3 region has 12 residues. Germline lookup yields CDR1 LGHDT and CDR2 YNNKEL (reference sequence). The CDR3 loop reads CASSSVPSEQYF. In DNA, the CDR3 is TGTGCCAGCAGTTCGGTCCCTTCCGAGCAGTACTTC.

The chain is built from TRBV9 and TRBJ2-7; 9 bases are shared with TRBD2. The J segment lost 1 base and the V segment lost 0 bases, leaving 5 bases of the junction unmatched. Germline V gives CDR1 SGDLS, CDR2 YYNGEE. CDR3 size: 16 residues. The CDR3 spells CASSVGSGGGSYEQYF. CDR3 DNA: TGTGCCAGCAGCGTAGGTAGCGGGGGTGGTTCCTACGAGCAGTACTTC.

The chain is built from TRBV19 and TRBJ1-3; 12 bases are shared with TRBD1. Trimming cost V 8 bases and J 1 base; bases outside gene matches: 3. CDR3 length: 15 amino acids. Germline loops: CDR1 LNHDA, CDR2 SQIVND (reference sequence). CDR3 sequence reads: CASRDRGLSGNTIYF. The DNA for the CDR3 is TGTGCCAGTCGGGACAGGGGGCTTTCTGGAAACACCATATATTTT.

The chain employs TRBV6-9 and TRBJ1-3; tentatively, D is TRBD1 (6 bases). The CDR3 is made up of 14 amino acids. Trimming shortened V by 7 bases and J by 2 bases, and 12 bases separated the two germline ends. Germline V gene data show CDR1 as MNHGY and CDR2 as SVAAGI. The CDR3 is CASIRTVAGNTIYF. CDR3 bases: TGTGCCAGCATTAGGACAGTTGCTGGAAACACCATATATTTT.

The V call is TRBV11-1, the J call TRBJ1-4, with D tentatively TRBD1 (5 bases). Trimming pared 6 bases from V and 0 bases from J, leaving 11 bases between. Germline CDR1 reads SGHAT; CDR2 reads FQDESV (reference sequence). The CDR3 contains 15 residues. CDR3 DNA sequence: TGTGCCAGCAGAGCAGGGTCTTCAACTAATGAAAAACTGTTTTTT. Translating it yields CASRAGSSTNEKLFF.

V and J are TRBV7-8 and TRBJ1-1, with TRBD1 matching 10 bases. V shed 0 bases and J 2 bases; nucleotides not matched to a gene: 6. CDR1 is SGHVS and CDR2 is FQNEAQ in the germline V gene. This CDR3 is built from 17 residues. In DNA form, the CDR3 reads TGTGCCAGCAGCTTAGCAGGGACAGGGGCCTTTAACACTGAAGCTTTCTTT. As protein: CASSLAGTGAFNTEAFF.

This chain joins TRBV27 and TRBJ1-2; the match to TRBD1 covers 9 bases. The CDR3 extends over 15 amino acids. Losses at the gene ends were 0 bases for V and 6 bases for J; bases not matched to a gene: 5. Germline CDR1 and CDR2: MNHEY and SMNVEV (reference sequence). In DNA, the CDR3 is TGTGCCAGCAGTTTATCTGGAGGACAGGGGAATGGCTACACCTTC. Amino acid sequence: CASSLSGGQGNGYTF.

The gene calls are TRBV5-1 and TRBJ2-7; TRBD2 matches 12 bases. The CDR3 spans 14 residues. CDR1 and CDR2 (germline): SGHRS, YFSETQ. The V gene end was trimmed by 3 bases and the J gene end by 5 bases; junction bases not matched to a gene: 3. CDR3 amino acids: CASSSTSGGDEQYF. DNA of the CDR3: TGCGCCAGCAGCTCGACTAGCGGGGGAGACGAGCAGTACTTC.